This T cell receptor beta chain was profiled in a study of T cell repertoires in cytomegalovirus infection. Study overall: TCR beta signatures that were public indicated CMV infection and matching HLA type.

Germline V gene lookup returns CDR1 SEHNR and CDR2 FQNEAQ (reference sequence). V lost 5 bases to trimming and J lost 7 bases; unmatched junction nucleotides: 12. This CDR3 has 15 amino acids. TCRdb re-called the reads through MiXCR, storing one row per CDR3 protein. The top ten hold over 45% of the sample, which has around 200,000 distinct CDR3 sequences, around 40% seen once. Turning to this clonotype: Antigen unknown.

Source: CD8+ T cells from cultured PBMCs, taken from culture after CMV antigen stimulation. The TCR comes from a human donor in good health (CMV status not recorded). Some clones in this sample may be carry-over from other donors' samples. V usage is TRBV7-9 and J usage is TRBJ2-3, with 7 bases matching TRBD1. The DNA of the CDR3 is TGTGCCAGCAGCCCACGGGACAGTCCGACTTATACGCAGTATTTT. This gives the protein CASSPRDSPTYTQYF. The variable domain in full, completed from reference TRBV7-9 and TRBJ2-3, reads DTGVSQNPRHKITKRGQNVTFRCDPISEHNRLYWYRQTLGQGPEFLTYFQNEAQLEKSRLLSDRFSAERPKGSFSTLEIQRTEQGDSAMYLCASSPRDSPTYTQYFGPGTRLTVL.